The sequence of this T cell receptor beta chain was determined in a study of blood T cells in healthy people across ages. Study summary: Per two T cells, about one barcoded beta molecule was captured through template switching. Findings and limits, study-wide: Diversity figures derived from one million T cells were judged to underestimate the true value.

Germline assignment: CDR1 SQVTM and CDR2 ANQGSEA. This CDR3 has 11 amino acids. Trimming at V came to 1 base and at J to 11 bases, leaving 2 bases not matched to a gene. Primed by a sample-barcoded 5' primer and a J-beta primer mix, a second PCR proceeded for roughly 6 to 12 cycles. The study obtained at least 3 million CDR3-containing paired-end reads from every sample. From the 5' RACE reads, TCRdb called clonotypes with MiXCR, one entry per CDR3 protein. The repertoire consists of approximately 1,700,000 distinct CDR3 sequences, with approximately 40% occurring once and the leading ten covering more than 20%. This clonotype was seen ten or more times. Antigen: not known. Individuals who donated were healthy Caucasians from Russia aged about 6 to 100.

The source of this sequence is a human donor in good health. The J gene is TRBJ1-1, the V gene TRBV29-1, with 9 bases identical to TRBD1. Material: blood. The DNA for the CDR3 is TGCAGCGTTGAAGTGGGGACAGGGGCTTTCTTT. Its translation is CSVEVGTGAFF.